This TCR beta chain comes out of a study of OX40 agonist ivuxolimab in advanced cancers. With 4 bases clipped from V and 8 bases from J, the junction kept 15 bases outside the gene matches. CDR3 size: 17 residues. Germline V CDR1 and CDR2: SGHDT, YYEEEE. Clones were read by immunoSEQ multiplex PCR, and TCRdb kept only the in-frame ones, dropping some. The data show 85,000 to 95,000 clones, about 91% seen once. The starting material was CD4+ or CD8+ T cells sorted from blood, obtained in a trial of the OX40 agonist ivuxolimab. The chain employs TRBV5-6 and TRBJ1-2, with 12 bases that match TRBD1. This receptor was obtained from an adult with an advanced solid tumor such as melanoma, head and neck, liver or kidney cancer. CDR3 DNA sequence: TGTGCCAGCAGCCAAGCCGGGACAGGGGGCGCTGGAAGGGGCTACACCTTC. Protein sequence: CASSQAGTGGAGRGYTF.